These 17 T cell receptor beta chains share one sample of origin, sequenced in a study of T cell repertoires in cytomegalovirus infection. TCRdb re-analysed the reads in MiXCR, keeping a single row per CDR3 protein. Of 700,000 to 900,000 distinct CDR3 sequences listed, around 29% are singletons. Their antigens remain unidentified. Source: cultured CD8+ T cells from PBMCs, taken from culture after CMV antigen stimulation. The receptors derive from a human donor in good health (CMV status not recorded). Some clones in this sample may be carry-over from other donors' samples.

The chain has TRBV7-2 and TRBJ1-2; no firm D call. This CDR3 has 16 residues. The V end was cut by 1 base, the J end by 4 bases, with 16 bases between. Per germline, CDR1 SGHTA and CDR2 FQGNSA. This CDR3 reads CASSLGPTKRLYGYTF. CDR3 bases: TGTGCCAGCAGCTTAGGCCCTACGAAACGGCTCTATGGCTACACCTTC.

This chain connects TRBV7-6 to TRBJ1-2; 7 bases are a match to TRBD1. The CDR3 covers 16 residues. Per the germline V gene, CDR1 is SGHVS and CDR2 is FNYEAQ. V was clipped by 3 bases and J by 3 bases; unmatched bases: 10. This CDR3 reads CASSLGTGTDDYGYTF. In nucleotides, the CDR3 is TGTGCCAGCAGCTTGGGGACCGGGACAGACGACTATGGCTACACCTTC.

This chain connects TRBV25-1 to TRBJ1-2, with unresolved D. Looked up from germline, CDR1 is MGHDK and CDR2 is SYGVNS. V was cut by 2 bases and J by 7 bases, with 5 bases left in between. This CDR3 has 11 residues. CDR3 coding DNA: TGTGCCAGCAGTGAACTCTCTGGCTACACCTTC. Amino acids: CASSELSGYTF.

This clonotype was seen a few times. The CDR3 DNA follows: TGTGCCAGCAGTTACTCGGTACAAAGCTCCTATAATTCACCCCTCCACTTT. Its protein product is CASSYSVQSSYNSPLHF. The chain couples TRBV6-5 to TRBJ1-6; no firm D call. Per germline, CDR1 MNHEY and CDR2 SVGAGI. The length of the CDR3 is 17 residues. V was clipped by 0 bases and J by 0 bases, with 9 bases between them.

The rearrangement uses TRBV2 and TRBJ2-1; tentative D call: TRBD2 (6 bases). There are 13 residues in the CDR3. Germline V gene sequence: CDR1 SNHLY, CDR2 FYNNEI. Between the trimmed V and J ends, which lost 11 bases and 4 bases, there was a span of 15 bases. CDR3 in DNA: TGTGCCTGTCGACTAGTTGGATACAATGAGCAGTTCTTC. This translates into CACRLVGYNEQFF.

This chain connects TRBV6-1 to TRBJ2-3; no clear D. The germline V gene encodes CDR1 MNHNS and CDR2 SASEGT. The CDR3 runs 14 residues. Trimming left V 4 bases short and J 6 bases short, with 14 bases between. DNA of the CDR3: TGTGCCAGCAGTGCTGACACCGGTCGGGATACGCAGTATTTT. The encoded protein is CASSADTGRDTQYF.

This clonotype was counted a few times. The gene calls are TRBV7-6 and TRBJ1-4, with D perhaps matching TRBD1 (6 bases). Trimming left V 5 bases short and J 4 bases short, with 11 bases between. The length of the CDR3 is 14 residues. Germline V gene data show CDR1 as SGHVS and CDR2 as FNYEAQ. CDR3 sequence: CASSQDRFNEKLFF. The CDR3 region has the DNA TGTGCCAGCAGCCAAGACAGGTTTAATGAAAAACTGTTTTTT.

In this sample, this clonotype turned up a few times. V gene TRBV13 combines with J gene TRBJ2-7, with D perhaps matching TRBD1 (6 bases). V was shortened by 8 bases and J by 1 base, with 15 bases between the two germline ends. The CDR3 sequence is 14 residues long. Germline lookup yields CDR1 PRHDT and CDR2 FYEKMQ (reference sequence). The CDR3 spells CASGVRGRSYEQYF. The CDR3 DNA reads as TGTGCCAGCGGAGTCAGGGGCCGATCCTACGAGCAGTACTTC.

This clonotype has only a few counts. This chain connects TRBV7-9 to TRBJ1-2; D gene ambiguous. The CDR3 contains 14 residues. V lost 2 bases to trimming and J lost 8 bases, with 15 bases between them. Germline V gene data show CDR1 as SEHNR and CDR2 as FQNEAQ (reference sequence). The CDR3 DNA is TGTGCCAGCAGCTTAATCGATTTTGAGAGGGGCTACACCTTC. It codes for CASSLIDFERGYTF.

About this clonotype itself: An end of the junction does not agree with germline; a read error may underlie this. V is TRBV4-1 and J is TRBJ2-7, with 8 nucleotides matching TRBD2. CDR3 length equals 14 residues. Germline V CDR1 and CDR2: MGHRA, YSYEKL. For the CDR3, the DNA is TGCGCCGGCAGCCAAACGGGAGGGCCCTACGAGCAGTACTTC. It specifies CAGSQTGGPYEQYF.

The CDR3 DNA reads TGTGCCAGCAGTGAAGTTGGCCGGCTGGAGCTGTTTTTT. As protein: CASSEVGRLELFF. The chain joins TRBV6-1 to TRBJ2-2; no definite D call. From germline, CDR1 is MNHNS and CDR2 SASEGT. The V gene lost 1 base and the J gene lost 10 bases, with 10 bases spanning the gap. This CDR3 region has 13 residues.

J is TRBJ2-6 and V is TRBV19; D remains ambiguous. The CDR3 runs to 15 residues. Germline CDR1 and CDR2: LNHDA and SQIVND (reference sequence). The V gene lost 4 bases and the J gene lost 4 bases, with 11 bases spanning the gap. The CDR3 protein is CASSRAGPGANVLTF. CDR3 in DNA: TGTGCCAGTAGTAGGGCCGGACCAGGGGCCAACGTCCTGACTTTC.

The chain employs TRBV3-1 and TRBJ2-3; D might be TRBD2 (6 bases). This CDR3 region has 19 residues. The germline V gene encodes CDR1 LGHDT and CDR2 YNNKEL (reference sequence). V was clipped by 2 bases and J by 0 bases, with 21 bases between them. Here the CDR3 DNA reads TGTGCCAGCAGCCAAAGCGCGGGGTACTTTAAAGCTAGCACAGATACGCAGTATTTT. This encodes CASSQSAGYFKASTDTQYF.

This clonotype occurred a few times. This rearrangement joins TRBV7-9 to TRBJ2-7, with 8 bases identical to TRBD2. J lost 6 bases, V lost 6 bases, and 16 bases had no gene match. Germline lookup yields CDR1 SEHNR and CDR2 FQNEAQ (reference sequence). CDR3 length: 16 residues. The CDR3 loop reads CASSGVGGEQGFEQYF. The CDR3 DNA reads TGTGCCAGCAGTGGTGTCGGGGGGGAACAAGGATTCGAGCAGTACTTC.

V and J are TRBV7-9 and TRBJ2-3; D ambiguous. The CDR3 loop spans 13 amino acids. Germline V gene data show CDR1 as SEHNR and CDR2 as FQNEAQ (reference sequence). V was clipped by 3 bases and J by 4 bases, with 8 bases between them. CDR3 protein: CASSFGPPDTQYF. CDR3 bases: TGTGCCAGCAGCTTTGGACCGCCAGATACGCAGTATTTT. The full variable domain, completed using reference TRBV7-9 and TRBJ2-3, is DTGVSQNPRHKITKRGQNVTFRCDPISEHNRLYWYRQTLGQGPEFLTYFQNEAQLEKSRLLSDRFSAERPKGSFSTLEIQRTEQGDSAMYLCASSFGPPDTQYFGPGTRLTVL.

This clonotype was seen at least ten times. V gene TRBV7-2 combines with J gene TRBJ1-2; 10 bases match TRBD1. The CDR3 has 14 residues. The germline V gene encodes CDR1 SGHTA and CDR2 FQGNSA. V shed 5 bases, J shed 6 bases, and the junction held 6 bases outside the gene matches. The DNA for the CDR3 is TGTGCCAGCAGCCCAGACAGGGGGCATCATGGCTACACCTTC. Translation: CASSPDRGHHGYTF.

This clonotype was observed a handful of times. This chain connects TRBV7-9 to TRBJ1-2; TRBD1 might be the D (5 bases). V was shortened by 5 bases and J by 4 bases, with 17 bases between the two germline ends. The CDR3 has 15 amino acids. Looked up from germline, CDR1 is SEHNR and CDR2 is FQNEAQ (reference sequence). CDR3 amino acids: CASSPSPRVSYGYTF. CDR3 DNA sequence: TGTGCCAGCAGCCCTTCGCCCAGGGTGAGCTATGGCTACACCTTC.